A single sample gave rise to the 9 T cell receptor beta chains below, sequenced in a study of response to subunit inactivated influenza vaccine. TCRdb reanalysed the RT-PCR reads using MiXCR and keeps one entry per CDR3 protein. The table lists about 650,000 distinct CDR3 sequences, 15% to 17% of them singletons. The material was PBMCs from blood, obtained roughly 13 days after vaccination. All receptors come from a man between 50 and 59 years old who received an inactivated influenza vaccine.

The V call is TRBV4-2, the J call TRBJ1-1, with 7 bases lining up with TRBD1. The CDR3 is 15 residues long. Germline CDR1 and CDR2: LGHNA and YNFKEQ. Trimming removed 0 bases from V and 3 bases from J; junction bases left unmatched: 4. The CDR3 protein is CASSQEWTGHTEAFF. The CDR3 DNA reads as TGTGCCAGCAGCCAAGAATGGACAGGACACACTGAAGCTTTCTTT.

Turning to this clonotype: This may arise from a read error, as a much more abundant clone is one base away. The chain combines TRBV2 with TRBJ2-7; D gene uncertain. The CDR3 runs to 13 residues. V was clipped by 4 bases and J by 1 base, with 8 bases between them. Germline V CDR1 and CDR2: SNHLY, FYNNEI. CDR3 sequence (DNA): TGTGCCAGCAGTGTGCAGTTTTCCTACGAGCAGTACTTC. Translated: CASSVQFSYEQYF.

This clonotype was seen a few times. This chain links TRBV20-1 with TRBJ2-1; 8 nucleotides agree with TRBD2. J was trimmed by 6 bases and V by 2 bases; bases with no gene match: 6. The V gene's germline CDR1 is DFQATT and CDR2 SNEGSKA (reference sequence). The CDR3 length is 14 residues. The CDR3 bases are TGCAGTGCTAGAAACCACCGGGGGGGCAATGAGCAGTTCTTC. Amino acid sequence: CSARNHRGGNEQFF.

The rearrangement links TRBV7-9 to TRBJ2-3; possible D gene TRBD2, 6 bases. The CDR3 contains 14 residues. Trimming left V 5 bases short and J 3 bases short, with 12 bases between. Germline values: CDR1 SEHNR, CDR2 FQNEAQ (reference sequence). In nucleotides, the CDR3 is TGTGCCAGCAGCCCTTGGACTACAACAGATACGCAGTATTTT. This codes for CASSPWTTTDTQYF.

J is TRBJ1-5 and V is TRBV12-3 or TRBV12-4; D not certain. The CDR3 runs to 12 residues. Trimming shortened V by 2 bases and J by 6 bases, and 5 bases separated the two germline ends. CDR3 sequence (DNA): TGTGCCAGCAGTTTAAGGGCTCAGCCCCAGCATTTT. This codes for CASSLRAQPQHF.

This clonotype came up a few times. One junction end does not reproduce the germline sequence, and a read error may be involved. In DNA, the CDR3 is TGTGCCAGCAGCTCCCCTTACAATGATCAGTTCTTC. Translated, it gives CASSSPYNDQFF. This chain uses TRBV12-3 or TRBV12-4 with TRBJ2-1; D gene unclear. This CDR3 has 12 amino acids.

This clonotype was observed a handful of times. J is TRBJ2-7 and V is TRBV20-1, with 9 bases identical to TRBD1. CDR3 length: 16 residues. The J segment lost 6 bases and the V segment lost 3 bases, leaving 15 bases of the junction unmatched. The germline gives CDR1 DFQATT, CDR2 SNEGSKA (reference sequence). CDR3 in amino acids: CSARERTGVRSGEQYF. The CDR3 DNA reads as TGCAGTGCTAGGGAACGGACAGGGGTCAGGTCTGGCGAGCAGTACTTC.

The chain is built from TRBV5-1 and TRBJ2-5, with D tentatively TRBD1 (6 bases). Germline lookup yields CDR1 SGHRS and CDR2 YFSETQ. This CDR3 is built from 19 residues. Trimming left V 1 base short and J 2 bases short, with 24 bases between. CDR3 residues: CASSLSARLQGSRQETQYF. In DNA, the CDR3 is TGCGCCAGCAGCTTGAGTGCCCGACTTCAGGGGTCCCGGCAAGAGACCCAGTACTTC.

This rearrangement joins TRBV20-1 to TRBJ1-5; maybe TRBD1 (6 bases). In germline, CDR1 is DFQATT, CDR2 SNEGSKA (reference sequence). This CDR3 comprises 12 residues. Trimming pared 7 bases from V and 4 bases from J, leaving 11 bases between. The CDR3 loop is CSVGTPNQPQHF. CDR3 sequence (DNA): TGCAGTGTTGGGACACCTAATCAGCCCCAGCATTTT.